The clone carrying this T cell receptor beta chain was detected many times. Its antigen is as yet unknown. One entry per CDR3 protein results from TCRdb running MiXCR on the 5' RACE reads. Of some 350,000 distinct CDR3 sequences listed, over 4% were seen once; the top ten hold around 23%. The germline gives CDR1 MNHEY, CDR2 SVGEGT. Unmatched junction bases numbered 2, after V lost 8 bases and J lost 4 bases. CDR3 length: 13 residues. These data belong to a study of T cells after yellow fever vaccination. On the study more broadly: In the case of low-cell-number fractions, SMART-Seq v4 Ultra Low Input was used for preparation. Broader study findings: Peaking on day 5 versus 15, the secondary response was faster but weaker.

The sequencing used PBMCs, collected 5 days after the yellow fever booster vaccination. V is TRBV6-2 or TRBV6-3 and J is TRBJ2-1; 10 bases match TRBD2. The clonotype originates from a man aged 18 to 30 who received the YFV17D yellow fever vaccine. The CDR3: CASGLAVYNEQFF. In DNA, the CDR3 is TGTGCCAGCGGACTAGCGGTATACAATGAGCAGTTCTTC.